The source of this T cell receptor (beta chain) is a study of T-cell reconstitution after alpha-beta-depleted transplantation in children. Whole-study results and caveats: T-cell numbers and diversity, one year after transplant, stemmed largely from T cells that were newly produced.

The CDR3 covers 13 residues. V gave up 5 bases and J gave up 5 bases; unmatched junction bases: 2. Per germline, CDR1 MNHEY and CDR2 SVGAGI. Unique molecular identifiers were built into the TCRbeta library. TCRdb used MiXCR to reprocess the PCR reads, holding one entry per CDR3 protein. The table shows some 200,000 distinct CDR3 sequences, with roughly 6.3% occurring only once. This clonotype was recorded at least ten times. Its cognate antigen is unknown. The sample in question was PBMCs, obtained before TCRalphabeta/CD19-depleted stem cell transplant. The gene calls are TRBV6-5 and TRBJ1-1; 10 nucleotides agree with TRBD1. The clonotype comes from a girl in the first two years of life with combined immunodeficiency, due to receive a stem cell transplant. The CDR3 coding sequence is TGTGCCAGCAGTCCGGGACAGGGGACTGAAGCTTTCTTT. This translates into CASSPGQGTEAFF.